This TCR beta chain was found in a study of T cell responses to AZD1222 COVID-19 vaccine. A remark on this clone: The antigen remains undetermined.

The CDR3 consists of 16 residues. CDR1 and CDR2 (germline): SSHAT, FNYEAQ (reference sequence). Trimming stripped 0 bases from V and 2 bases from J, with 12 bases between. Second-dose schedules of about 4 or about 12 weeks were combined. Study findings and constraints: The study found Spike-specific TCR breadth and depth rose after two AZD1222 doses.

Data came from immunoSEQ multiplex PCR; TCRdb stores just in-frame clones and leaves some out. The sample records roughly 92,000 clones, about 89% being singletons. This clonotype originated in an adult who received the AZD1222 COVID-19 vaccine. This specimen consisted of peripheral blood, obtained 28 days after the second AZD1222 dose. The rearrangement joins TRBV7-7 to TRBJ2-3, with a tentative D call TRBD1 (6 bases). The CDR3 bases are TGTGCCAGCAGCTTAGCCAGGGGTCTGTTCACAGATACGCAGTATTTT. Translation gives CASSLARGLFTDTQYF.